This T cell receptor (beta chain) was obtained from a study of cytomegalovirus exposure and HLA in healthy donors. Some clones are missing from TCRdb's copy, which holds only in-frame ones; the method was immunoSEQ multiplex PCR. The repertoire holds about 160,000 clones, with 88% as singletons. As for this clone: Antigen unknown.

These donors were members of the roughly 120-subject validation cohort, a group separate from the approximately 670-subject first cohort. Study-level results: Rare sequences made up most TCRs, while some public TCRs were found in many donors. It was reportedly the case that the classifier diagnosed cytomegalovirus status with high specificity and sensitivity.

The CDR3 runs to 17 residues. Germline V lookup: CDR1 LGHNA, CDR2 YNFKEQ. V shed 5 bases and J shed 3 bases, with 20 bases lying between them. The sample taken for sequencing was PBMCs. V usage is TRBV4-2 and J usage is TRBJ1-5; D is ambiguous. This receptor was obtained from a young man in good health and CMV-seronegative. This CDR3 reads CASSSDPSAGINQPQHF. CDR3 in DNA: TGTGCCAGCAGCTCCGATCCCAGCGCGGGGATCAATCAGCCCCAGCATTTT.